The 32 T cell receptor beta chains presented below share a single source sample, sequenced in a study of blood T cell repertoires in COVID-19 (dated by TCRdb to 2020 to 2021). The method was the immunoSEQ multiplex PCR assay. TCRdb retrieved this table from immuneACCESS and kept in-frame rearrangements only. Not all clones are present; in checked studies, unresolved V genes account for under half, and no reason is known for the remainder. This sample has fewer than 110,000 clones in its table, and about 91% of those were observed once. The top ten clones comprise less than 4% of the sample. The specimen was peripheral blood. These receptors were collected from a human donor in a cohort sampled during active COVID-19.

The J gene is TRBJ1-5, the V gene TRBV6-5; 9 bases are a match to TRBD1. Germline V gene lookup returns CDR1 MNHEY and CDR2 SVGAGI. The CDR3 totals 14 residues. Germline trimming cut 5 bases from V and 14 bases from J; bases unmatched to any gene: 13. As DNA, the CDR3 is TGTGCCAGCAGTAGTCCCGGGACAGGGAATATCGAGCATTTT. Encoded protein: CASSSPGTGNIEHF.

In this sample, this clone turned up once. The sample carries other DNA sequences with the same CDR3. CDR3 nucleotides: TGTGCCAGCAGTCGACTAGCGGGAAGCACCGGGGAGCTGTTTTTT. Translating it yields CASSRLAGSTGELFF. The J gene is TRBJ2-2, the V gene TRBV6-2 or TRBV6-3, with 11 bases identical to TRBD2. This CDR3 contains 15 residues. J was trimmed by 4 bases and V by 5 bases; bases with no gene match: 3. Germline V gives CDR1 MNHEY, CDR2 SVGEGT.

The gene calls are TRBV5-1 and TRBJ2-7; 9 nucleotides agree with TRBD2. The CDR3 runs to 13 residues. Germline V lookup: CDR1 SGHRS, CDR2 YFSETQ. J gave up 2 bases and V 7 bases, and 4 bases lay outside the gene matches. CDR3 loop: CASARGGAYEQYF. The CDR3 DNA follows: TGCGCCAGCGCGCGGGGGGGAGCCTACGAGCAGTACTTC.

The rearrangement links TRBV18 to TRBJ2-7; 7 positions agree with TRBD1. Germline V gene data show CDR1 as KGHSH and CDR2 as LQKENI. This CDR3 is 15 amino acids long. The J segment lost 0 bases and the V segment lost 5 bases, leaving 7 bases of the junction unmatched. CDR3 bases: TGTGCCAGCTCAAAAACAGGGGACAGCTCCTACGAGCAGTACTTC. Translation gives CASSKTGDSSYEQYF.

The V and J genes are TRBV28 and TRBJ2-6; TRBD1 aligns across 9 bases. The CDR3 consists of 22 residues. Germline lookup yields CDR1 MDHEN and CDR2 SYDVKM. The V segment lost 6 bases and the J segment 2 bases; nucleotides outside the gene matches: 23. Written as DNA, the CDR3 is TGTGCCAGCAGAAGCCGAGGGATGAGAACAGGGGGCGCCCGAACTGGGGCCAACGTCCTGACTTTC. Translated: CASRSRGMRTGGARTGANVLTF.

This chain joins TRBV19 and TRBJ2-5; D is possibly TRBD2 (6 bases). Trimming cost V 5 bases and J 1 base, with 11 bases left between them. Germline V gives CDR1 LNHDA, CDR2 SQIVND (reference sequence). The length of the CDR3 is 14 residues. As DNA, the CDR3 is TGTGCCAGTAGTCCCGGGACTTCCCAAGAGACCCAGTACTTC. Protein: CASSPGTSQETQYF.

The CDR3 bases are TGTGCCAGCAGCCAAGTTTTCGGACAGGGGGCCGAGCAGTACTTC. This translates into CASSQVFGQGAEQYF. The chain recombines TRBV3-1 (or the pseudogene TRBV3-2) with TRBJ2-7; 11 bases align to TRBD1. The germline V gene encodes CDR1 LGHDT and CDR2 YNNKEL (reference sequence). This CDR3 is built from 15 residues. V trimming: 1 base; J trimming: 6 bases; junction bases outside the gene matches: 5.

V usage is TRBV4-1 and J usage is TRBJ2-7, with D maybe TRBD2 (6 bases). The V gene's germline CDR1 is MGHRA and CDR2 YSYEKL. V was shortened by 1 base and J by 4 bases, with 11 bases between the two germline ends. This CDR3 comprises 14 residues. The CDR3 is CASSQVGLLYEQYF. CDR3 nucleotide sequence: TGCGCCAGCAGCCAAGTGGGACTTCTATACGAGCAGTACTTC.

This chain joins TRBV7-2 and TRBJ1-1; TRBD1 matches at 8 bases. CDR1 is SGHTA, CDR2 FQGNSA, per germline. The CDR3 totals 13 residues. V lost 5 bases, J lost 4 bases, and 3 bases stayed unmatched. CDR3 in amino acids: CASSLTGATEAFF. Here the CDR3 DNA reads TGTGCCAGCAGCCTGACAGGGGCCACTGAAGCTTTCTTT.

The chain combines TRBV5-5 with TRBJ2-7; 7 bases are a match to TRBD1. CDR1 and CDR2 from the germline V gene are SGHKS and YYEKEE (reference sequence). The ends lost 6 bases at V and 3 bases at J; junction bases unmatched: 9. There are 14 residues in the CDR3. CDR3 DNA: TGTGCCAGCACCCCAGTCGGGACAGTCTACGAGCAGTACTTC. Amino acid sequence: CASTPVGTVYEQYF.

DNA of the CDR3: TGCGCCAGCAGCTTGGCGGCAGGCCTCTCACAAGAGACCCAGTACTTC. Encoded protein: CASSLAAGLSQETQYF. V is TRBV5-1 and J is TRBJ2-5; D is uncertain. CDR1 is SGHRS and CDR2 is YFSETQ in the germline V gene. V lost 0 bases and J lost 2, with 14 bases in between. This CDR3 is 16 amino acids long. The full variable domain, completed using reference TRBV5-1 and TRBJ2-5, is KAGVTQTPRYLIKTRGQQVTLSCSPISGHRSVSWYQQTPGQGLQFLFEYFSETQRNKGNFPGRFSGRQFSNSRSEMNVSTLELGDSALYLCASSLAAGLSQETQYFGPGTRLLVL.

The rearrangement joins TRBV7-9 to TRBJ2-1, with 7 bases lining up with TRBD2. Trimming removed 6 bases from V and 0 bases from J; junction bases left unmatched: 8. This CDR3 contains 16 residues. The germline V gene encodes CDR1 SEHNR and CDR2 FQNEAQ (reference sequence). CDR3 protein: CASSPPPGGSYNEQFF. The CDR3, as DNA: TGTGCCAGCAGTCCTCCCCCGGGGGGCTCCTACAATGAGCAGTTCTTC.

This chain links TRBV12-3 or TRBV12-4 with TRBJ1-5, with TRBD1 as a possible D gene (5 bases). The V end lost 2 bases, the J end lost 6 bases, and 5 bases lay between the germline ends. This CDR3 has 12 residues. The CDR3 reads CASSLQGQPQHF. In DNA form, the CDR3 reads TGTGCCAGCAGTTTACAGGGTCAGCCCCAGCATTTT.

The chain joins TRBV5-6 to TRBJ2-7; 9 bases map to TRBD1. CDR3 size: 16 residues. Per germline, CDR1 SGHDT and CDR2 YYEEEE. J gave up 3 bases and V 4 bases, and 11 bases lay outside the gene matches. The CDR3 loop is CASSAFLGTGFYEQYF. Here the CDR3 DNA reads TGTGCCAGCAGCGCCTTTTTGGGGACAGGGTTCTACGAGCAGTACTTC.

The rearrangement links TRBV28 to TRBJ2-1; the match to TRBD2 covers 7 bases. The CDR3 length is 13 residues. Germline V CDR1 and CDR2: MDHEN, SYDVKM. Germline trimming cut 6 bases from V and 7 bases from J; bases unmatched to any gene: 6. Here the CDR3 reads CASRWRRGNEQFF. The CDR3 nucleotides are TGTGCCAGCAGGTGGCGGCGGGGGAATGAGCAGTTCTTC.

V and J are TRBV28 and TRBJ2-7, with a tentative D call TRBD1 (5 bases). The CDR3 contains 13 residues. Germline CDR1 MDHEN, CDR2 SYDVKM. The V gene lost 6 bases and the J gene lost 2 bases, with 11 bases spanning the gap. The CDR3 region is CASSPTATYEQYF. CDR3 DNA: TGTGCCAGCAGCCCGACAGCAACCTACGAGCAGTACTTC.

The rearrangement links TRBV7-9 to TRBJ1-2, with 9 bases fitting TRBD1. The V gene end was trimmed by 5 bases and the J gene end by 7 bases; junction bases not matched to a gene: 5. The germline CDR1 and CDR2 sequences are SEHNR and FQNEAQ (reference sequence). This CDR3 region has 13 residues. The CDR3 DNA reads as TGTGCCAGCAGCCCCGGACAGGGGTTTGGCTACACCTTC. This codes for CASSPGQGFGYTF.

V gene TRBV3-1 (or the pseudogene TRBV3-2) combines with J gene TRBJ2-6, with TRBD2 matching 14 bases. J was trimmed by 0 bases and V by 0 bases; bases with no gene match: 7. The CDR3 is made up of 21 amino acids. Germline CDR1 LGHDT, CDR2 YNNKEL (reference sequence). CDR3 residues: CASSQDPRTSGRHSGANVLTF. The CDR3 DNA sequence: TGTGCCAGCAGCCAAGATCCCCGGACTAGCGGGAGGCACTCTGGGGCCAACGTCCTGACTTTC.

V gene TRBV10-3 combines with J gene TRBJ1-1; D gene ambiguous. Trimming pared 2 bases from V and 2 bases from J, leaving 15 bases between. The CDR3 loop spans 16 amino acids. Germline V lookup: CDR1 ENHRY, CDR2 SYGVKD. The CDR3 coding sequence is TGTGCCATCAGTGAGCCCTCTGGGCAATTCAACACTGAAGCTTTCTTT. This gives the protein CAISEPSGQFNTEAFF.

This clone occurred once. CDR3 in DNA: TGTGCCAGCAGTTACTCACTAGCGGTATACGAGCAGTACTTC. The encoded protein is CASSYSLAVYEQYF. The chain carries TRBV6-5 and TRBJ2-7; 8 bases fit TRBD2. J lost 4 bases, V lost 0 bases, and 2 bases had no gene match. CDR3 length equals 14 residues. The germline CDR1 and CDR2 sequences are MNHEY and SVGAGI.

The CDR3 loop reads CASRRTGSSYEQYF. CDR3 coding DNA: TGTGCCAGCAGGCGTACGGGGAGCTCCTACGAGCAGTACTTC. V usage is TRBV3-1 (or the pseudogene TRBV3-2) and J usage is TRBJ2-7, with D maybe TRBD2 (5 bases). Looked up from germline, CDR1 is LGHDT and CDR2 is YNNKEL (reference sequence). Between the trimmed V and J ends, which lost 6 bases and 0 bases, there was a span of 12 bases. This CDR3 has 14 amino acids.

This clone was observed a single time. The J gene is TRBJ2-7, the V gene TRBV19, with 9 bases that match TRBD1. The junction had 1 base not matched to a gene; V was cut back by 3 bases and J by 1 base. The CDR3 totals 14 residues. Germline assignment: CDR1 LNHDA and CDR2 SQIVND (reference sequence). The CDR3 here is CASSIGTGSYEQYF. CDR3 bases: TGTGCCAGTAGTATTGGGACAGGGTCCTACGAGCAGTACTTC.

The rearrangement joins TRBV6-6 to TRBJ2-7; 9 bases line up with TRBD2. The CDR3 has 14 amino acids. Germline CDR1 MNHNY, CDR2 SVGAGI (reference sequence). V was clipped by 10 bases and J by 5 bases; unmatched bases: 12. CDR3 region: CATRAWLAGNEQYF. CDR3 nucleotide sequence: TGTGCCACTCGCGCTTGGCTAGCGGGAAACGAGCAGTACTTC.

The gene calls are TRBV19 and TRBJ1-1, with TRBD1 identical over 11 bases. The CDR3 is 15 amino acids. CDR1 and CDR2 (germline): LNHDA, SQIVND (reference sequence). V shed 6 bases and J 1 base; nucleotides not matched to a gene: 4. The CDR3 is CASRDRGRGNTEAFF. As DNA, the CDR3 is TGTGCCAGTAGGGACAGGGGGCGCGGGAACACTGAAGCTTTCTTT. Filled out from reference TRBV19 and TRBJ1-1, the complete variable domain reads DGGITQSPKYLFRKEGQNVTLSCEQNLNHDAMYWYRQDPGQGLRLIYYSQIVNDFQKGDIAEGYSVSREKKESFPLTVTSAQKNPTAFYLCASRDRGRGNTEAFFGQGTRLTVV.

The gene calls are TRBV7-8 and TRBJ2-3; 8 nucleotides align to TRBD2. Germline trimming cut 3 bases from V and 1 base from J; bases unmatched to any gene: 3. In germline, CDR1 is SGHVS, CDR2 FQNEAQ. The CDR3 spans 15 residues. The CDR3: CASSFRGGRTDTQYF. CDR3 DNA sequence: TGTGCCAGCAGCTTTCGCGGGGGGCGCACAGATACGCAGTATTTT.

CDR3 sequence (DNA): TGTGCCAGCAGTGAATCCCACAGGGTTTACACCTTC. Protein sequence: CASSESHRVYTF. This rearrangement joins TRBV6-1 to TRBJ1-2; a weak D match, TRBD1 (6 bases). This CDR3 is 12 amino acids long. Trimming left V 2 bases short and J 11 bases short, with 12 bases between. Germline CDR1 is MNHNS and CDR2 is SASEGT.

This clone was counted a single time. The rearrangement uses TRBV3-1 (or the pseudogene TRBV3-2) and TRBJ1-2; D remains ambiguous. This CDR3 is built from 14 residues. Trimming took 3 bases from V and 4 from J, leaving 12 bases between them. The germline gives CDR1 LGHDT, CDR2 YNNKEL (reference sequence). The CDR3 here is CASSQVRGSYGYTF. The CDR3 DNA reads TGTGCCAGCAGCCAGGTCCGGGGAAGCTATGGCTACACCTTC.

The CDR3: CASSQDTRTALHF. The CDR3 nucleotides read TGCGCCAGCAGCCAAGATACGCGTACCGCCCTCCACTTT. The chain couples TRBV4-1 to TRBJ1-6, with D unclear. V lost 0 bases and J 14 bases, leaving 11 bases between the germline ends. Germline loops: CDR1 MGHRA, CDR2 YSYEKL. The CDR3 runs 13 residues.

The CDR3 coding sequence is TGTGCCAGCAGTCGACTCCGGGACAGGGATGGCTACACCTTC. It codes for CASSRLRDRDGYTF. The rearrangement links TRBV11-2 to TRBJ1-2; TRBD1 aligns across 9 bases. From germline, CDR1 is SGHAT and CDR2 FQNNGV. The CDR3 length is 14 residues. V was clipped by 6 bases and J by 6 bases; unmatched bases: 8. The variable domain in full, completed from reference TRBV11-2 and TRBJ1-2, reads EAGVAQSPRYKIIEKRQSVAFWCNPISGHATLYWYQQILGQGPKLLIQFQNNGVVDDSQLPKDRFSAERLKGVDSTLKIQPAKLEDSAVYLCASSRLRDRDGYTFGSGTRLTVV.

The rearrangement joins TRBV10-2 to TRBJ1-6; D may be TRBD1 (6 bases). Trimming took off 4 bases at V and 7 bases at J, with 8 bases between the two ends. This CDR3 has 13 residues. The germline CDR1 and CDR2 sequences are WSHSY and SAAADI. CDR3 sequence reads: CASSVDRNSPLHF. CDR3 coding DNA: TGCGCCAGCAGTGTGGACAGAAATTCACCCCTCCACTTT.

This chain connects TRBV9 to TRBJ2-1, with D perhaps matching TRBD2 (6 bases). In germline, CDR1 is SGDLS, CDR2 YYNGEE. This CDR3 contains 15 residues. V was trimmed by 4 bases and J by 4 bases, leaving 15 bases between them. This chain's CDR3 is CASSSLGGSYNEQFF. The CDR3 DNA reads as TGTGCCAGCAGCTCACTTGGGGGGTCGTACAATGAGCAGTTCTTC.

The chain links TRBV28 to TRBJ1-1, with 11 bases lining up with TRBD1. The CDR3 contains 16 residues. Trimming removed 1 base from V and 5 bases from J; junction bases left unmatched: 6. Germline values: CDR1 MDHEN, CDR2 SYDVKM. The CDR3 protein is CASSLSSGQGATEAFF. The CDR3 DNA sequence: TGTGCCAGCAGTTTATCATCAGGACAGGGGGCTACTGAAGCTTTCTTT.